Listed below are T cell receptor beta chains from one sample, sequenced in a study of T-cell memory formation after mild COVID-19. Using its own MiXCR run on the 5' RACE reads, TCRdb lists one record per CDR3 protein. Here the sample spans hundreds of thousands of distinct CDR3 sequences, about 20% being singletons. The specimen was PBMCs or a T cell subset sorted from them (not recorded which). These TCRs come from an adult woman who had mild COVID-19 (a few samples of this study predate the infection). Cell type and time point are not known. CDR3s include the opening cysteine and the closing phenylalanine or tryptophan. The D gene is left open where the match is weak. Clone size is shown for a subset of rows, as once, few, many or a class of expanded clone.

J gene | clone size | D gene | V gene | CDR3 DNA | CDR3 protein
TRBJ1-2 | . | TRBD1 | TRBV20-1 | TGCAGTGCTGAGGACCGGGACAGGGGGACTAACTATGGCTACACCTTC | CSAEDRDRGTNYGYTF
TRBJ1-1 | few | TRBD1 | TRBV30 | TGTGCCTGGAGTTTACAGGGGAACCCTGAAGCTTTCTTT | CAWSLQGNPEAFF
TRBJ2-3 | many | . | TRBV7-2 | TGTGCCAGCAGCCTTACGAACGGGGATACGCAGTATTTT | CASSLTNGDTQYF
TRBJ2-1 | . | . | TRBV19 | TGTGCCAGTAGTATAGAAACCCCGACTGCTCCTCAGTTCTTC | CASSIETPTAPQFF
TRBJ1-3 | . | . | TRBV7-7 | TGTGCTAGCAGCTTAGTAGGAGGAGTTGTGGGGGAGAACACCATATATTTT | CASSLVGGVVGENTIYF
TRBJ2-1 | few | . | TRBV5-1 | TGCGCCAGTACCCGGACACAATACAATGAGCAGTTCTTC | CASTRTQYNEQFF
TRBJ2-5 | . | . | TRBV10-3 | TGTGCCATCAGTGGGGGGGAGACCCAGTACTTC | CAISGGETQYF
TRBJ2-2 | few | . | TRBV20-1 | TGCAGTGCTGGGCTAGCAGACACCGGGGAGCTGTTTTTT | CSAGLADTGELFF
TRBJ2-1 | . | TRBD1 | TRBV4-2 | TGTGCCAGCAGCCAAGATCCCCCCGACAGGGATAACTACAATGAGCAGTTCTTC | CASSQDPPDRDNYNEQFF
TRBJ1-1 | . | . | TRBV10-3 | TGTGCCATCAACCAACAGGAGAACACTGAAGCTTTCTTT | CAINQQENTEAFF
TRBJ2-1 | few | . | TRBV19 | TGTGCCAGTAGTATAGATAGCGTCCATGGAAATGAGCAGTTCTTC | CASSIDSVHGNEQFF
TRBJ2-7 | . | TRBD2 | TRBV20-1 | TGCAGTGCTAGAGACGAAGCGGGGGGCTCCTACGAGCAGTACTTC | CSARDEAGGSYEQYF
TRBJ2-7 | . | TRBD2 | TRBV20-1 | TGCAGTGCCATGGGACTAGGTTTCCCCGAGCAGTACTTC | CSAMGLGFPEQYF
TRBJ2-4 | . | TRBD1 | TRBV3-1 | TGTGCCAGCAGCCAATCCGTAGGGGGCACCATTCAGTACTTC | CASSQSVGGTIQYF
TRBJ1-3 | . | . | TRBV4-1 | TGCGCCAGCAGCCGTGACAGAGCCTCTGGAAACACCATATATTTT | CASSRDRASGNTIYF